This T cell receptor beta chain emerged from a study of cytomegalovirus exposure and HLA in healthy donors. The CDR3 spans 12 residues. The germline V gene encodes CDR1 SQVTM and CDR2 ANQGSEA. PCR was performed using 60 Vbeta and 13 Jbeta primers. Using immunoSEQ multiplex PCR, the repertoire was profiled, and TCRdb retains in-frame clones only, with some absent. The sample has tens of thousands of clones; 60% to 80% are singletons. In regard to this clone: The antigen is undetermined.

Study outcomes and limitations: In a later analysis, TCR beta V- and J-gene trimming was associated with a missense DCLRE1C variant. CMV serostatus was the only recorded immune exposure for donors. In vitro data verified a few CMV-associated chains as specific for CMV antigens.

The gene calls are TRBV29-1 and TRBJ2-5; 7 positions agree with TRBD1. Matching the DNA end better, TRBJ2-7 makes the J call doubtful. The receptor comes from a middle-aged woman in good health and CMV-seronegative. The sample comprised PBMCs. For the CDR3, the DNA is TGCAGCGCCAGGACAGGACCTTACGAGCAGTACTTC. Translated, it gives CSARTGPYEQYF.